These 9 T cell receptor beta chains originate from one sample sequenced in a study of beta chain features in type 1 diabetes. These receptors have no identified antigens. General study findings and limits: There was a moderate but significant shortening of TCRB CDR3s in all four CD4+ subsets of Type 1 diabetes patients.

Expressed TCRB transcripts were sequenced because the isolated RNA had all been reverse transcribed beforehand. TCRdb keeps only in-frame clones here, not all; method: immunoSEQ multiplex PCR. The sample includes roughly 130,000 clones, roughly 17% of them seen just once. Specimen: central memory CD4+ T cells from blood. Receptors originate from a man aged 30 to 39 with type 1 diabetes.

This clone was recorded many times. The gene calls are TRBV5-6 and TRBJ1-2; D call uncertain. Between the trimmed V and J ends, which lost 2 bases and 5 bases, there was a span of 7 bases. There are 12 residues in the CDR3. Looked up from germline, CDR1 is SGHDT and CDR2 is YYEEEE. In DNA form, the CDR3 reads TGTGCCAGCAGCTTATCGGGATATGGCTACACCTTC. Translation: CASSLSGYGYTF. The full variable domain, in which reference TRBV5-6 and TRBJ1-2 provide the parts outside the CDR3, is DAGVTQSPTHLIKTRGQQVTLRCSPKSGHDTVSWYQQALGQGPQFIFQYYEEEERQRGNFPDRFSGHQFPNYSSELNVNALLLGDSALYLCASSLSGYGYTFGSGTRLTVV.

The chain links TRBV4-3 to TRBJ1-1, with D perhaps matching TRBD1 (5 bases). The CDR3 consists of 17 residues. V lost 1 base to trimming and J lost 0 bases, with 15 bases between them. Germline V gene sequence: CDR1 LGHNA, CDR2 YSLEER. CDR3 sequence: CASSQAYGALMNTEAFF. The CDR3 nucleotides read TGCGCCAGCAGCCAAGCCTACGGGGCCCTCATGAACACTGAAGCTTTCTTT.

A few counts support this clone. The genes are TRBV4-1 and TRBJ1-2; D might be TRBD1 (5 bases). The CDR3 runs to 15 residues. V was shortened by 0 bases and J by 2 bases, with 10 bases between the two germline ends. Germline V gene lookup returns CDR1 MGHRA and CDR2 YSYEKL. The CDR3 coding sequence is TGCGCCAGCAGCCAAGATTTGGGGGGAAACTATGGCTACACCTTC. Protein product: CASSQDLGGNYGYTF.

V gene TRBV6-4 combines with J gene TRBJ1-1; D not resolved. Germline assignment: CDR1 MRHNA and CDR2 SNTAGT. V shed 5 bases and J shed 1 base, with 8 bases lying between them. The CDR3 length is 13 residues. For the CDR3, the DNA is TGTGCCAGCAGTAGGACGGAGAACACTGAAGCTTTCTTT. It translates to CASSRTENTEAFF.

This clone showed up just a few times. V gene TRBV25-1 combines with J gene TRBJ2-7; the D gene is possibly TRBD2 (5 bases). This CDR3 contains 14 residues. The V and J ends lost 10 bases and 1 base respectively, with 17 bases between them. Germline CDR1 is MGHDK and CDR2 is SYGVNS. CDR3 bases: TGTGCCACCGCCCAACTAGGAGTTTCCTACGAGCAGTACTTC. This translates into CATAQLGVSYEQYF.

This rearrangement joins TRBV5-1 to TRBJ1-2; tentatively, D is TRBD1 (6 bases). Germline CDR1 reads SGHRS; CDR2 reads YFSETQ. The V and J ends lost 4 bases and 8 bases respectively, with 15 bases between them. CDR3 length: 13 amino acids. In DNA form, the CDR3 reads TGCGCCAGCAGCCGTACAGGGATGGAGGGCTACACCTTC. This translates into CASSRTGMEGYTF.

DNA of the CDR3: TGTGCCAGCAGCCACGGACTTAATGAAAAACTGTTTTTT. It specifies CASSHGLNEKLFF. This chain connects TRBV14 to TRBJ1-4; D unresolved. From germline, CDR1 is SGHDN and CDR2 FVKESK. This CDR3 has 13 residues. V shed 3 bases and J shed 4 bases, with 6 bases lying between them.

The rearrangement joins TRBV29-1 to TRBJ2-5, with 7 positions matching TRBD1. The germline gives CDR1 SQVTM, CDR2 ANQGSEA. Unmatched junction bases numbered 7, after V lost 7 bases and J lost 5 bases. The CDR3 loop spans 12 amino acids. The CDR3 nucleotides read TGCAGCGGGTCGGGACAGAAGGAGACCCAGTACTTC. This translates into CSGSGQKETQYF.

This chain joins TRBV29-1 and TRBJ2-3; D gene unclear. V lost 4 bases, J lost 2 bases, and 10 bases lay in between. Germline assignment: CDR1 SQVTM and CDR2 ANQGSEA. The CDR3 sequence is 13 residues long. CDR3 in amino acids: CSVAGGTTDTQYF. The CDR3 region has the DNA TGCAGCGTTGCGGGCGGAACCACAGATACGCAGTATTTT.